Below, 5 T cell receptor beta chains from the same sample are listed, as sequenced in a study of CD8 T cells in ankylosing spondylitis. Each CDR3 protein gets one entry after TCRdb re-called the 5' RACE reads with MiXCR. The table records 250,000 to 350,000 distinct CDR3 sequences, less than 25% of them present only once. The sequencing input was blood, either unsorted or a sorted T cell fraction (not recorded which). These receptors originate from a female donor with ankylosing spondylitis or in good health (not recorded which).

The V gene is TRBV2, the J gene TRBJ2-5, with 10 nucleotides matching TRBD1. This CDR3 is built from 15 residues. Germline lookup yields CDR1 SNHLY and CDR2 FYNNEI. Germline trimming cut 5 bases from V and 7 bases from J; bases unmatched to any gene: 10. CDR3 sequence (DNA): TGTGCCAGCAGTCGGAGTGGACAGGGGGGGGGGACCCAGTACTTC. It yields the protein CASSRSGQGGGTQYF.

The chain carries TRBV12-3 or TRBV12-4 and TRBJ1-5; unclear D gene. Trimming removed 4 bases at V and 7 bases at J, with 11 bases between. The CDR3 is 13 residues long. CDR3 nucleotides: TGTGCCAGCAGTTACGACGGGAGACAGCCCCAGCATTTT. The encoded protein is CASSYDGRQPQHF.

The V gene is TRBV6-2 or TRBV6-3, the J gene TRBJ2-2, with 10 bases matching TRBD1. This CDR3 region has 17 residues. CDR1 is MNHEY and CDR2 is SVGEGT in the germline V gene. After removal of 5 bases from V and 4 bases from J, the junction contained 10 bases not matched to a gene. The chain's CDR3 is CASSNPGQGVFTGELFF. DNA of the CDR3: TGTGCCAGCAGTAACCCCGGACAGGGGGTCTTCACCGGGGAGCTGTTTTTT.

The genes are TRBV6-5 and TRBJ2-7, with TRBD1 matching 9 bases. CDR1 and CDR2 from the germline V gene are MNHEY and SVGAGI. V dropped 0 bases and J dropped 5; count of bases not matched to a gene: 5. The CDR3 spans 15 residues. Here the CDR3 DNA reads TGTGCCAGCAGTTACTCGAGCACAGGGGGCAACGAGCAGTACTTC. It encodes CASSYSSTGGNEQYF.

This clonotype was seen more than once but under ten times. V gene TRBV7-3 combines with J gene TRBJ2-3, with 13 bases fitting TRBD2. The CDR3 covers 17 residues. Germline CDR1 SGHTA, CDR2 FQGTGA. V trimming: 3 bases; J trimming: 3 bases; junction bases outside the gene matches: 6. The CDR3 region has the DNA TGTGCCAGCAGCTTGACCCCGACTAGCGGGAGGACAGATACGCAGTATTTT. It codes for CASSLTPTSGRTDTQYF.